The next 23 T cell receptor beta chains were all read from a single sample in a study of cytomegalovirus exposure and HLA in healthy donors. The PCR employed 60 Vbeta primers together with 13 Jbeta primers. Repertoires were generated with immunoSEQ multiplex PCR, while TCRdb's copy carries only in-frame clones and drops some. This table has some 100,000 clones, about three quarters appearing once. The sample was PBMCs. The receptors derive from a male donor in good health and CMV-seropositive.

The rearrangement uses TRBV7-3 and TRBJ2-1, with a tentative D call TRBD1 (6 bases). Germline V lookup: CDR1 SGHTA, CDR2 FQGTGA. V was clipped by 1 base and J by 4 bases, with 17 bases between them. The CDR3 contains 17 residues. CDR3 DNA sequence: TGTGCCAGCAGCTTAAATGGGGGCCCCTCCGTATACAATGAGCAGTTCTTC. This encodes CASSLNGGPSVYNEQFF.

The genes are TRBV5-1 and TRBJ1-6; no firm D call. The CDR3 length is 15 residues. Germline values: CDR1 SGHRS, CDR2 YFSETQ. The V end lost 0 bases, the J end lost 7 bases, and 11 bases lay between the germline ends. The CDR3 spells CASSLVEGGNSPLHF. The CDR3 DNA follows: TGCGCCAGCAGCTTGGTGGAGGGAGGGAATTCACCCCTCCACTTT.

J is TRBJ1-4 and V is TRBV6-5; D might be TRBD1 (5 bases). Trimming took 1 base from V and 5 from J, leaving 11 bases between them. The CDR3 runs 15 residues. Germline CDR1 reads MNHEY; CDR2 reads SVGAGI. DNA of the CDR3: TGTGCCAGCAGTTACTTGGGGGGGAGAAATGAAAAACTGTTTTTT. This sequence encodes CASSYLGGRNEKLFF.

The chain recombines TRBV4-3 with TRBJ1-4, with a possible D match to TRBD1 (6 bases). The V end lost 2 bases, the J end lost 12 bases, and 19 bases lay between the germline ends. The CDR3 spans 15 residues. Germline CDR1 reads LGHNA; CDR2 reads YSLEER. CDR3 DNA sequence: TGCGCCAGCAGCCAATCCTCGGACAGCTGGTTGGAACTGTTTTTT. Translation gives CASSQSSDSWLELFF.

This clone has a single count. The J gene is TRBJ2-1, the V gene TRBV7-6, with 7 bases that match TRBD1. There are 16 residues in the CDR3. Germline V gives CDR1 SGHVS, CDR2 FNYEAQ. Germline trimming cut 2 bases from V and 3 bases from J; bases unmatched to any gene: 7. In nucleotides, the CDR3 is TGTGCCAGCAGCTTAAGGTTGGACAGGAACTACAATGAGCAGTTCTTC. Protein product: CASSLRLDRNYNEQFF.

The V and J genes are TRBV30 and TRBJ2-7, with TRBD1 as a possible D gene (5 bases). Between the trimmed V and J ends, which lost 3 bases and 3 bases, there was a span of 18 bases. This CDR3 has 15 amino acids. Germline V gene data show CDR1 as GTSNPN and CDR2 as SVGIG (reference sequence). Written as DNA, the CDR3 is TGTGCCTGGAGCCCCCCAGGGCTCAACTTCTACGAGCAGTACTTC. It codes for CAWSPPGLNFYEQYF.

CDR3 sequence reads: CASSTIGGDRMETQYF. In nucleotides, the CDR3 is TGTGCCAGCAGCACAATAGGAGGGGACAGGATGGAGACCCAGTACTTC. The chain has TRBV13 and TRBJ2-5, with 8 bases that match TRBD1. In germline, CDR1 is PRHDT, CDR2 FYEKMQ (reference sequence). The CDR3 runs 16 residues. V lost 5 bases to trimming and J lost 5 bases; unmatched junction nucleotides: 13.

This rearrangement joins TRBV7-2 to TRBJ2-3; tentatively, D is TRBD1 (6 bases). V was pared by 4 bases and J by 4 bases, with 12 bases between. The CDR3 has 14 residues. Germline CDR1 reads SGHTA; CDR2 reads FQGNSA. The CDR3 DNA follows: TGTGCCAGCAGCTCACAGGGATTTTCAGATACGCAGTATTTT. This sequence encodes CASSSQGFSDTQYF. The whole variable domain, remainder taken from reference TRBV7-2 and TRBJ2-3, is GAGVSQSPSNKVTEKGKDVELRCDPISGHTALYWYRQSLGQGLEFLIYFQGNSAPDKSGLPSDRFSAERTGGSVSTLTIQRTQQEDSAVYLCASSSQGFSDTQYFGPGTRLTVL.

The V call is TRBV25-1, the J call TRBJ2-1, with a weak D call TRBD1 (6 bases). The CDR3 runs to 14 residues. The germline gives CDR1 MGHDK, CDR2 SYGVNS. Trimming took off 6 bases at V and 10 bases at J, with 19 bases between the two ends. The CDR3 is CASRGTGWNAEQFF. Here the CDR3 DNA reads TGTGCCAGCAGAGGAACAGGGTGGAATGCCGAGCAGTTCTTC.

This chain uses TRBV7-2 with TRBJ2-1; TRBD2 matches at 10 bases. This CDR3 comprises 18 residues. V shed 1 base, J shed 3 bases, and the junction held 9 bases outside the gene matches. Germline-derived CDR1 and CDR2 are SGHTA and FQGNSA. The DNA for the CDR3 is TGTGCCAGCAGCTTAGTCTCTAGCGGGGGTGGTCTCTACAATGAGCAGTTCTTC. Translation: CASSLVSSGGGLYNEQFF. The full variable domain, its missing parts supplied by reference TRBV7-2 and TRBJ2-1, is GAGVSQSPSNKVTEKGKDVELRCDPISGHTALYWYRQSLGQGLEFLIYFQGNSAPDKSGLPSDRFSAERTGGSVSTLTIQRTQQEDSAVYLCASSLVSSGGGLYNEQFFGPGTRLTVL.

The CDR3 region has the DNA TGTGCCACCAGCAGAGGCCAGGGGGAAAATGAAAAACTGTTTTTT. Its protein is CATSRGQGENEKLFF. This chain uses TRBV15 with TRBJ1-4, with TRBD1 matching 7 bases. The CDR3 length is 15 residues. V dropped 1 base and J dropped 5; count of bases not matched to a gene: 4. Per the germline V gene, CDR1 is LNHNV and CDR2 is YYDKDF (reference sequence).

The chain combines TRBV6-6 with TRBJ2-7; 8 bases map to TRBD2. Trimming cost V 4 bases and J 4 bases; bases outside gene matches: 9. The germline V gene has CDR1 MNHNY and CDR2 SVGAGI (reference sequence). The CDR3 runs to 15 residues. As DNA, the CDR3 is TGTGCCAGCAGTTCTCCGGGACTAGGCTTTTACGAGCAGTACTTC. As protein: CASSSPGLGFYEQYF.

This clone has just a few counts. The sample has other DNA sequences that encode this CDR3 too. The CDR3 region is CASSLGQIQETQYF. The CDR3 DNA reads TGTGCCAGCAGCTTGGGGCAGATCCAAGAGACCCAGTACTTC. This rearrangement joins TRBV5-6 to TRBJ2-5; no clear D gene. Trimming stripped 0 bases from V and 1 base from J, with 7 bases between. There are 14 residues in the CDR3. Germline V gene lookup returns CDR1 SGHDT and CDR2 YYEEEE.

The chain joins TRBV7-6 to TRBJ2-7; 13 nucleotides align to TRBD2. In germline, CDR1 is SGHVS, CDR2 FNYEAQ. The CDR3 spans 16 residues. Unmatched junction bases numbered 7, after V lost 4 bases and J lost 4 bases. CDR3 nucleotide sequence: TGTGCCAGCAGCTCCGGACTAGCGGGGGAAAATTACGAGCAGTACTTC. Translated, it gives CASSSGLAGENYEQYF.

The chain recombines TRBV27 with TRBJ2-3, with TRBD1 matching 8 bases. Germline V CDR1 and CDR2: MNHEY, SMNVEV (reference sequence). This CDR3 spans 16 amino acids. After removal of 4 bases from V and 5 bases from J, the junction contained 11 bases not matched to a gene. CDR3 amino acids: CASSSIGQGALDTQYF. The CDR3 DNA reads as TGTGCCAGCAGTTCGATCGGACAGGGAGCTTTAGATACGCAGTATTTT.

The chain joins TRBV5-1 to TRBJ2-1, with D possibly being TRBD1 (6 bases). The CDR3 runs 17 residues. In germline, CDR1 is SGHRS, CDR2 YFSETQ. Trimming pared 6 bases from V and 0 bases from J, leaving 19 bases between. DNA of the CDR3: TGCGCCAGCACTGTATGGTCAGGGGCCAGCTCCTACAATGAGCAGTTCTTC. This gives the protein CASTVWSGASSYNEQFF.

This clone is a singleton in its sample. The V and J genes are TRBV6-5 and TRBJ2-7; 13 nucleotides agree with TRBD2. The V gene end was trimmed by 5 bases and the J gene end by 4 bases; junction bases not matched to a gene: 5. This CDR3 contains 15 residues. Germline CDR1 and CDR2: MNHEY and SVGAGI. This chain's CDR3 is CASSKRTSGGYEQYF. The DNA for the CDR3 is TGTGCCAGCAGTAAGCGGACTAGCGGGGGTTACGAGCAGTACTTC.

The chain recombines TRBV7-3 with TRBJ2-3, with unresolved D. V lost 3 bases and J lost 6, with 7 bases in between. Germline CDR1 and CDR2: SGHTA and FQGTGA. The CDR3 spans 12 residues. The CDR3 loop is CASSFSSDTQYF. The CDR3 DNA reads as TGTGCCAGCAGCTTTTCCTCCGATACGCAGTATTTT.

The chain employs TRBV5-1 and TRBJ1-1; D ambiguous. The CDR3 consists of 13 residues. The V and J ends lost 0 bases and 6 bases respectively, with 9 bases between them. Germline V gene lookup returns CDR1 SGHRS and CDR2 YFSETQ. The CDR3 nucleotides are TGCGCCAGCAGCTTGGCCCCCGGGGCTGAAGCTTTCTTT. Residues: CASSLAPGAEAFF. The variable domain in full, with the rest retrieved from reference TRBV5-1 and TRBJ1-1, is KAGVTQTPRYLIKTRGQQVTLSCSPISGHRSVSWYQQTPGQGLQFLFEYFSETQRNKGNFPGRFSGRQFSNSRSEMNVSTLELGDSALYLCASSLAPGAEAFFGQGTRLTVV.

The chain has TRBV7-2 and TRBJ2-5; D possibly corresponds to TRBD1 (5 bases). Trimming cost V 5 bases and J 2 bases, with 12 bases left between them. This CDR3 has 14 residues. Germline V lookup: CDR1 SGHTA, CDR2 FQGNSA. As DNA, the CDR3 is TGTGCCAGCAGCGGTGGGGCTGCGCAAGAGACCCAGTACTTC. Protein sequence: CASSGGAAQETQYF.

This chain joins TRBV10-1 and TRBJ2-3, with a tentative D call TRBD2 (6 bases). The CDR3 consists of 14 residues. The V gene lost 7 bases and the J gene lost 4 bases, with 15 bases spanning the gap. CDR1 is WNHNN and CDR2 is SYGVQD in the germline V gene (reference sequence). The CDR3 nucleotides are TGCGCCAGCACTCCCGTCCGGGGGTCAGATACGCAGTATTTT. This gives the protein CASTPVRGSDTQYF.

This chain links TRBV4-3 with TRBJ2-1, with a tentative D call TRBD1 (8 bases). Germline CDR1 and CDR2: LGHNA and YSLEER. The CDR3 contains 16 residues. Trimming shortened V by 0 bases and J by 9 bases, and 18 bases separated the two germline ends. Here the CDR3 DNA reads TGCGCCAGCAGCCAAGATCGGGGGGCAGGGGGCATTGAGCAGTTCTTC. Translation gives CASSQDRGAGGIEQFF.

The genes are TRBV27 and TRBJ2-7; 8 bases align to TRBD2. V shed 9 bases and J 7 bases; nucleotides not matched to a gene: 20. CDR1 is MNHEY, CDR2 SMNVEV, per germline (reference sequence). This CDR3 spans 16 amino acids. CDR3 nucleotide sequence: TGTGCCAGTAACAGGTTGTCAGCGGGGGCCCCAGTGGAGCAGTACTTC. As protein: CASNRLSAGAPVEQYF.